The 29 T cell receptor beta chains listed next were all sequenced from one sample in a study of blood T cell repertoires in COVID-19. Here immunoSEQ multiplex PCR was the method, and the copy in TCRdb shows in-frame clones only, minus some. The data show 150,000 to 200,000 clones, around 82% seen once. The sequenced material came from peripheral blood. The receptor set was obtained from a woman of 80 years or more with acute or convalescent COVID-19.

V and J are TRBV3-1 (or the pseudogene TRBV3-2) and TRBJ2-5; TRBD2 aligns across 14 bases. V trimming: 6 bases; J trimming: 0 bases; junction bases outside the gene matches: 18. Germline V gene sequence: CDR1 LGHDT, CDR2 YNNKEL (reference sequence). The CDR3 is 21 residues long. In DNA form, the CDR3 reads TGTGCCAGCAGTTCCACCCCGGGACTAGCGGGGGCGGGGGGATACCAAGAGACCCAGTACTTC. The encoded protein is CASSSTPGLAGAGGYQETQYF.

This chain uses TRBV29-1 with TRBJ2-1; 7 bases align to TRBD1. The CDR3 has 14 amino acids. With V trimmed by 8 bases and J by 7 bases, 14 bases remained unmatched. CDR1 is SQVTM, CDR2 ANQGSEA, per germline. CDR3 residues: CSSLTGVVVNEQFF. The CDR3 DNA reads as TGCAGCTCACTAACAGGGGTTGTTGTAAATGAGCAGTTCTTC.

This clone was seen just once. The chain recombines TRBV6-5 with TRBJ2-5, with 7 bases matching TRBD2. The length of the CDR3 is 14 residues. CDR1 MNHEY and CDR2 SVGAGI come from the germline V gene. The V segment lost 5 bases and the J segment 5 bases; nucleotides outside the gene matches: 8. In DNA form, the CDR3 reads TGTGCCAGCAGTAGGAGTGCGGGAGAGGAGACCCAGTACTTC. Residues: CASSRSAGEETQYF.

The chain links TRBV4-3 to TRBJ2-1; D uncertain. Germline V gene lookup returns CDR1 LGHNA and CDR2 YSLEER. The ends were cut back, 0 bases at V and 8 bases at J, with 8 bases in the middle. This CDR3 comprises 13 residues. The CDR3 here is CASSQDGGDEQFF. The CDR3 bases are TGCGCCAGCAGCCAAGATGGTGGAGATGAGCAGTTCTTC.

This clone was recorded a few times. The gene calls are TRBV5-1 and TRBJ2-5; weak D call: TRBD2 (5 bases). The CDR3 runs 13 residues. CDR1 SGHRS and CDR2 YFSETQ come from the germline V gene. V dropped 0 bases and J dropped 4 bases, with 7 bases sitting between them. The chain's CDR3 is CASSLGGGETQYF. The CDR3 coding sequence is TGCGCCAGCAGCTTGGGTGGAGGAGAGACCCAGTACTTC.

The CDR3 nucleotides are TGTGCCAGCAGCCCAGCCTATACAGGGGGCAAGGATTCACCCCTCCACTTT. Translated: CASSPAYTGGKDSPLHF. The V and J genes are TRBV7-9 and TRBJ1-6, with 9 bases fitting TRBD1. The germline V gene encodes CDR1 SEHNR and CDR2 FQNEAQ (reference sequence). V was pared by 5 bases and J by 8 bases, with 13 bases of the junction left unmatched. The CDR3 has 17 amino acids.

The V gene is TRBV2, the J gene TRBJ2-5; the D gene is possibly TRBD2 (5 bases). V lost 5 bases to trimming and J lost 4 bases, with 14 bases between them. Per the germline V gene, CDR1 is SNHLY and CDR2 is FYNNEI. There are 14 residues in the CDR3. The CDR3 sequence is CASSRLTRGETQYF. CDR3 bases: TGTGCCAGCAGTCGGTTAACTAGAGGAGAGACCCAGTACTTC. The whole variable domain, filled in from reference TRBV2 and TRBJ2-5, reads EPEVTQTPSHQVTQMGQEVILRCVPISNHLYFYWYRQILGQKVEFLVSFYNNEISEKSEIFDDQFSVERPDGSNFTLKIRSTKLEDSAMYFCASSRLTRGETQYFGPGTRLLVL.

The chain is built from TRBV18 and TRBJ2-7; 7 bases fit TRBD1. The CDR3 loop spans 15 amino acids. The ends lost 3 bases at V and 5 bases at J; junction bases unmatched: 10. CDR1 KGHSH and CDR2 LQKENI come from the germline V gene. CDR3 DNA sequence: TGTGCCAGCTCACCCATAAAGGGGGCTGTTAACGAGCAGTACTTC. It specifies CASSPIKGAVNEQYF.

In its sample, this clone was seen many times. V gene TRBV7-2 combines with J gene TRBJ1-5; no firm D call. Germline loops: CDR1 SGHTA, CDR2 FQGNSA. The CDR3 totals 14 residues. The germline V and J ends were trimmed by 1 base and 3 bases, with 7 bases remaining between them. DNA for the CDR3: TGTGCCAGCAGCTTAGGGGGAGCCAATCAGCCCCAGCATTTT. Amino acids: CASSLGGANQPQHF.

The chain combines TRBV6-1 with TRBJ1-5; a weak D match, TRBD1 (5 bases). V lost 1 base to trimming and J lost 0 bases, with 7 bases between them. CDR3 size: 15 residues. CDR1 MNHNS and CDR2 SASEGT come from the germline V gene. The CDR3 reads CASSEEGDSNQPQHF. CDR3 bases: TGTGCCAGCAGTGAAGAAGGGGATAGCAATCAGCCCCAGCATTTT.

The rearrangement joins TRBV5-4 to TRBJ1-6, with 11 bases lining up with TRBD1. V lost 5 bases to trimming and J lost 7 bases; unmatched junction nucleotides: 5. The V gene's germline CDR1 is SGHNT and CDR2 YYREEE (reference sequence). The CDR3 has 15 residues. The CDR3 nucleotides read TGTGCCAGCAGTCCGAGGGACAGGGGGAATTCACCCCTCCACTTT. This translates into CASSPRDRGNSPLHF.

This chain uses TRBV6-5 with TRBJ1-2; D is possibly TRBD1 (6 bases). Trimming took 6 bases from V and 3 from J, leaving 11 bases between them. In germline, CDR1 is MNHEY, CDR2 SVGAGI. There are 13 residues in the CDR3. The CDR3 protein is CASSPGVHYGYTF. The CDR3 DNA reads TGTGCCAGCAGCCCAGGGGTTCACTATGGCTACACCTTC.

This rearrangement joins TRBV12-5 to TRBJ2-3; weak D call: TRBD2 (6 bases). Germline-derived CDR1 and CDR2 are LGHNT and FRNRAP. The CDR3 spans 16 residues. The V and J ends lost 0 bases and 0 bases respectively, with 10 bases between them. CDR3 sequence (DNA): TGTGCTAGTGGTTTGGTAGTAGCGGCTAGCACAGATACGCAGTATTTT. It translates to CASGLVVAASTDTQYF. Looking up the rest from reference TRBV12-5 and TRBJ2-3 gives the full variable domain: DARVTQTPRHKVTEMGQEVTMRCQPILGHNTVFWYRQTMMQGLELLAYFRNRAPLDDSGMPKDRFSAEMPDATLATLKIQPSEPRDSAVYFCASGLVVAASTDTQYFGPGTRLTVL.

This clone has more than one count but fewer than ten. The chain is built from TRBV9 and TRBJ2-2; D is unclear. The CDR3 contains 13 residues. Germline V gene sequence: CDR1 SGDLS, CDR2 YYNGEE. V lost 4 bases and J 3 bases, leaving 7 bases between the germline ends. The CDR3 here is CASSTEDTGELFF. The CDR3 nucleotides are TGTGCCAGCAGCACTGAAGACACCGGGGAGCTGTTTTTT.

The V call is TRBV4-1, the J call TRBJ2-3, with a possible D match to TRBD1 (6 bases). V lost 4 bases, J lost 1 base, and 6 bases lay in between. Looked up from germline, CDR1 is MGHRA and CDR2 is YSYEKL. This CDR3 spans 13 amino acids. The CDR3 DNA follows: TGCGCCAGCAGCCGACAGGGCACAGATACGCAGTATTTT. Amino acid sequence: CASSRQGTDTQYF.

The chain combines TRBV5-4 with TRBJ2-7; 9 bases match TRBD2. The V gene end was trimmed by 2 bases and the J gene end by 0 bases; junction bases not matched to a gene: 3. The germline V gene encodes CDR1 SGHNT and CDR2 YYREEE (reference sequence). The CDR3 has 15 residues. The chain's CDR3 is CASSLAGGSSYEQYF. In DNA, the CDR3 is TGTGCCAGCAGCTTAGCGGGAGGTAGCTCCTACGAGCAGTACTTC. Complete variable domain (other parts from reference TRBV5-4 and TRBJ2-7): ETGVTQSPTHLIKTRGQQVTLRCSSQSGHNTVSWYQQALGQGPQFIFQYYREEENGRGNFPPRFSGLQFPNYSSELNVNALELDDSALYLCASSLAGGSSYEQYFGPGTRLTVT.

This chain joins TRBV7-9 and TRBJ1-1; D not certain. CDR3 length: 14 amino acids. Germline CDR1 and CDR2: SEHNR and FQNEAQ (reference sequence). V lost 1 base and J lost 4, with 10 bases in between. This CDR3 reads CASSLVQQATEAFF. The CDR3 bases are TGTGCCAGCAGCTTAGTACAGCAGGCCACTGAAGCTTTCTTT.

Only a few counts were recorded for this clone. The chain joins TRBV21-1 to TRBJ2-1; TRBD2, the table's D call, lacks a check against the DNA. TRBV21-1 is designated a pseudogene. The CDR3 totals 15 residues. CDR3 region: CASSKLAGGYNEQFF. The CDR3 nucleotides read TGTGCCAGCAGCAAGCTAGCGGGAGGATACAATGAGCAGTTCTTC.

V and J are TRBV6-6 and TRBJ1-4; 8 nucleotides agree with TRBD1. CDR1 and CDR2 from the germline V gene are MNHNY and SVGAGI (reference sequence). The CDR3 runs to 15 residues. The V segment lost 8 bases and the J segment 4 bases; nucleotides outside the gene matches: 9. The CDR3 reads CASGRYRGFNEKLFF. The CDR3 DNA is TGTGCCAGCGGCCGCTACAGGGGGTTTAATGAAAAACTGTTTTTT.

This clone occurred once. The V call is TRBV11-2, the J call TRBJ2-2, with TRBD2 as a possible D gene (5 bases). Trimming cost V 3 bases and J 3 bases, with 8 bases left between them. CDR1 SGHAT and CDR2 FQNNGV come from the germline V gene. The CDR3 consists of 14 residues. The CDR3 DNA reads TGTGCCAGCAGCTTCAATAGCGACACCGGGGAGCTGTTTTTT. It codes for CASSFNSDTGELFF.

The V and J genes are TRBV12-5 and TRBJ2-3; the D gene is possibly TRBD1 (5 bases). CDR1 is LGHNT, CDR2 FRNRAP, per germline. This CDR3 has 15 residues. V was shortened by 1 base and J by 3 bases, with 11 bases between the two germline ends. CDR3 bases: TGTGCTAGTGGTTTGGCAGGGAAGCCGACAGATACGCAGTATTTT. This gives the protein CASGLAGKPTDTQYF.

The rearrangement uses TRBV6-5 and TRBJ1-2, with D possibly matching TRBD1 (5 bases). V gave up 7 bases and J gave up 8 bases, with 20 bases separating them. The CDR3 consists of 14 residues. CDR1 and CDR2 from the germline V gene are MNHEY and SVGAGI. The CDR3 coding sequence is TGTGCCAGCAACCCTTCCCAGGGAATGGGGGGCTACACCTTC. This sequence encodes CASNPSQGMGGYTF.

The chain uses TRBV2 and TRBJ2-3; 7 positions agree with TRBD2. Looked up from germline, CDR1 is SNHLY and CDR2 is FYNNEI. V dropped 11 bases and J dropped 3; count of bases not matched to a gene: 11. The CDR3 sequence is 14 residues long. CDR3 DNA: TGTGCCTCCCTGGCGGGAGTAGTTACAGATACGCAGTATTTT. This gives the protein CASLAGVVTDTQYF.

CDR3 sequence reads: CASSAFYRGKRGYTF. CDR3 DNA sequence: TGTGCCAGCAGCGCCTTCTACAGGGGCAAGCGGGGCTACACCTTC. The V and J genes are TRBV3-1 (or the pseudogene TRBV3-2) and TRBJ1-2, with 7 bases matching TRBD1. Germline lookup yields CDR1 LGHDT and CDR2 YNNKEL (reference sequence). The CDR3 contains 15 residues. V gave up 5 bases and J gave up 8 bases; unmatched junction bases: 14.

The chain uses TRBV7-9 and TRBJ2-7, with a possible D match to TRBD1 (6 bases). This CDR3 is 13 amino acids long. V shed 6 bases and J shed 5 bases, with 14 bases lying between them. Germline V gives CDR1 SEHNR, CDR2 FQNEAQ (reference sequence). CDR3 nucleotides: TGTGCCAGCAGGCCTACAGGGCCCCACGAGCAGTACTTC. Its translation is CASRPTGPHEQYF.

The chain employs TRBV5-1 and TRBJ1-2, with TRBD1 identical over 7 bases. The CDR3 consists of 13 residues. Per germline, CDR1 SGHRS and CDR2 YFSETQ. With V trimmed by 2 bases and J by 5 bases, 3 bases remained unmatched. CDR3: CASSFETGYGYTF. As DNA, the CDR3 is TGCGCCAGCAGCTTCGAGACAGGGTATGGCTACACCTTC.

The V and J genes are TRBV7-2 and TRBJ2-1, with 9 bases identical to TRBD1. Germline CDR1 and CDR2: SGHTA and FQGNSA. After removal of 6 bases from V and 4 bases from J, the junction contained 7 bases not matched to a gene. The CDR3 sequence is 15 residues long. CDR3 protein: CASSLSGTGYNEQFF. In DNA, the CDR3 is TGTGCCAGCAGTCTAAGTGGGACAGGGTACAATGAGCAGTTCTTC. The full variable domain, with the rest looked up from reference TRBV7-2 and TRBJ2-1, is GAGVSQSPSNKVTEKGKDVELRCDPISGHTALYWYRQSLGQGLEFLIYFQGNSAPDKSGLPSDRFSAERTGGSVSTLTIQRTQQEDSAVYLCASSLSGTGYNEQFFGPGTRLTVL.

The CDR3 protein is CASRRGLAGGLNEQFF. DNA of the CDR3: TGTGCCAGCAGAAGGGGGCTAGCGGGAGGGCTCAATGAGCAGTTCTTC. The rearrangement joins TRBV2 to TRBJ2-1; TRBD2 matches 12 bases. Germline V CDR1 and CDR2: SNHLY, FYNNEI. The CDR3 spans 16 residues. Trimming took 6 bases from V and 6 from J; bases not matched to a gene: 9.

The chain uses TRBV6-4 and TRBJ1-6; TRBD1 agrees at 7 bases. V lost 6 bases and J lost 7; bases outside the gene matches: 6. CDR3 length: 14 residues. The germline V gene encodes CDR1 MRHNA and CDR2 SNTAGT. CDR3 bases: TGTGCCAGCAGCCGCGGACAGGAAAATTCACCCCTCCACTTT. This gives the protein CASSRGQENSPLHF.